This passage covers 14 T cell receptor beta chains from one sample sequenced in a study of cytomegalovirus exposure and HLA in healthy donors (TCRdb year 2017). The method was the immunoSEQ multiplex PCR assay. For the multiplex PCR, a mixture combining 60 forward primers for TCR Vbeta segments and 13 reverse primers for TCR Jbeta segments was used. As stored in TCRdb, this immuneACCESS dataset retains in-frame rearrangements with V and J assigned. A fraction of the clones does not appear; measured against another copy, unresolved V genes explain less than half of the discrepancy, and the remainder lacks a known reason. Across this sample there are about 170,000 clones, with about 79% seen only once. The ten largest make up around 0.96% of the sample. Specimen: PBMCs. These receptors were collected from a woman in her fifties or sixties in good health and CMV-seropositive.

The chain joins TRBV10-3 to TRBJ1-2, with 10 bases fitting TRBD1. From germline, CDR1 is ENHRY and CDR2 SYGVKD. With 11 bases clipped from V and 4 bases from J, the junction kept 7 bases outside the gene matches. This CDR3 is 13 amino acids long. CDR3 sequence: CAATTGGSYGYTF. The CDR3 nucleotides are TGTGCCGCGACGACAGGGGGCTCCTATGGCTACACCTTC.

The chain links TRBV11-2 to TRBJ2-7, with TRBD1 matching over 7 bases. The CDR3 totals 15 residues. Germline V gives CDR1 SGHAT, CDR2 FQNNGV. V gave up 1 base and J gave up 5 bases; unmatched junction bases: 8. This chain's CDR3 is CASSLAWQGVDEQYF. CDR3 nucleotide sequence: TGTGCCAGCAGCTTAGCCTGGCAGGGGGTCGACGAGCAGTACTTC.

This chain joins TRBV5-6 and TRBJ2-7; no clear D gene. V was shortened by 6 bases and J by 0 bases, with 10 bases between the two germline ends. Germline V CDR1 and CDR2: SGHDT, YYEEEE. The CDR3 sequence is 13 residues long. As DNA, the CDR3 is TGTGCCAGCAATTGGGCGAGCTCCTACGAGCAGTACTTC. Translated: CASNWASSYEQYF.

The genes are TRBV5-8 and TRBJ1-5, with no clear D. CDR3 length: 14 amino acids. The V end was cut by 6 bases, the J end by 2 bases, with 12 bases between. Germline assignment: CDR1 SGHTS and CDR2 YDEGEE. The CDR3 coding sequence is TGTGCCAGCACCCCTGGGCAGGGCAATCAGCCCCAGCATTTT. This encodes CASTPGQGNQPQHF.

The chain links TRBV7-2 to TRBJ2-7; no reliable D call. V was clipped by 5 bases and J by 1 base, with 9 bases between them. In germline, CDR1 is SGHTA, CDR2 FQGNSA. There are 13 residues in the CDR3. The CDR3 DNA follows: TGTGCCAGCAGCATTCTCCCGTCCTACGAGCAGTACTTC. It specifies CASSILPSYEQYF.

The V and J genes are TRBV28 and TRBJ1-2; 9 bases are a match to TRBD1. CDR3 length equals 14 residues. Germline-derived CDR1 and CDR2 are MDHEN and SYDVKM. V shed 7 bases, J shed 7 bases, and the junction held 10 bases outside the gene matches. This CDR3 is CASTGQQGAGGYTF. CDR3 in DNA: TGTGCCAGCACGGGGCAACAGGGGGCAGGTGGCTACACCTTC.

V usage is TRBV4-1 and J usage is TRBJ1-2; possibly TRBD1 for D (6 bases). The CDR3 extends over 14 amino acids. Germline-derived CDR1 and CDR2 are MGHRA and YSYEKL. V dropped 1 base and J dropped 5 bases, with 11 bases sitting between them. CDR3 residues: CASSQAGTQYGYTF. CDR3 coding DNA: TGCGCCAGCAGCCAAGCCGGGACACAATATGGCTACACCTTC.

The table lists this clone with a few counts. The chain combines TRBV7-2 with TRBJ1-2; 9 bases align to TRBD1. The CDR3 runs to 16 residues. Trimming took 5 bases from V and 4 from J; bases not matched to a gene: 11. Germline V gene data show CDR1 as SGHTA and CDR2 as FQGNSA. Here the CDR3 reads CASSPMRGQGGYGYTF. Here the CDR3 DNA reads TGTGCCAGCAGCCCAATGCGGGGACAGGGAGGCTATGGCTACACCTTC.

This chain links TRBV5-1 with TRBJ2-5; 9 positions agree with TRBD1. V shed 4 bases, J shed 1 base, and the junction held 2 bases outside the gene matches. This CDR3 is 14 amino acids long. Germline V CDR1 and CDR2: SGHRS, YFSETQ. CDR3 sequence reads: CASSMGQGQETQYF. CDR3 in DNA: TGCGCCAGCAGCATGGGACAGGGCCAAGAGACCCAGTACTTC.

The gene calls are TRBV20-1 and TRBJ2-1; D gene uncertain. Between the trimmed V and J ends, which lost 1 base and 10 bases, there was a span of 8 bases. The CDR3 covers 11 residues. The germline V gene has CDR1 DFQATT and CDR2 SNEGSKA (reference sequence). The CDR3 DNA is TGCAGTGCTAGAGTAGTTCCCGAGCAGTTCTTC. It yields the protein CSARVVPEQFF.

V gene TRBV15 combines with J gene TRBJ2-1; D unresolved. With 5 bases removed from V and 1 base from J, the gap between germline ends came to 12 bases. Germline CDR1 reads LNHNV; CDR2 reads YYDKDF (reference sequence). CDR3 length equals 15 residues. CDR3 DNA sequence: TGTGCCACCAGCCCGGGTCCCGCGTCCTACAATGAGCAGTTCTTC. This gives the protein CATSPGPASYNEQFF.

This sequence joins TRBV4-3 and TRBJ1-5; 10 bases line up with TRBD1. This CDR3 is built from 15 residues. Germline assignment: CDR1 LGHNA and CDR2 YSLEER. J gave up 6 bases and V 0 bases, and 2 bases lay outside the gene matches. The CDR3 sequence is CASSQEGQGRQPQHF. For the CDR3, the DNA is TGCGCCAGCAGCCAAGAGGGACAGGGGCGTCAGCCCCAGCATTTT.

This rearrangement joins TRBV7-2 to TRBJ2-7; 8 bases are shared with TRBD1. This CDR3 has 15 residues. CDR1 is SGHTA, CDR2 FQGNSA, per germline. The trim removed 4 bases at V and 3 bases at J, leaving 8 bases unmatched. The CDR3 spells CASSSPDRARYEQYF. DNA for the CDR3: TGTGCCAGCAGCTCCCCGGACAGGGCCCGCTACGAGCAGTACTTC.

This sequence joins TRBV28 and TRBJ2-3; 8 bases match TRBD2. V was clipped by 6 bases and J by 2 bases; unmatched bases: 10. This CDR3 region has 16 residues. Germline CDR1 and CDR2: MDHEN and SYDVKM. CDR3 in amino acids: CASSLSGASLTDTQYF. DNA of the CDR3: TGTGCCAGCAGCCTTAGCGGGGCTTCTCTCACAGATACGCAGTATTTT.